These 9 T cell receptor beta chains share one sample of origin, sequenced in a study of neurological immune-mediated disorders. Via MiXCR, TCRdb re-called the 5' RACE reads, giving one row per CDR3 protein. The data show tens of thousands of distinct CDR3 sequences, 5% to 5.5% seen once. Specimen: PBMCs. The receptor source for this set is a woman aged 25 to 39 with multiple sclerosis.

For this clonotype: One junction end does not reproduce the germline sequence, and a read error may be involved. The chain has TRBV12-3 or TRBV12-4 and TRBJ1-6; D gene uncertain. The CDR3 runs 15 residues. The CDR3, as DNA: TGTGCCAGCAACGAGGGAAACCTCTATAATTCAACCCTCAACTTT. This translates into CASNEGNLYNSTLNF.

This clonotype has more than one count but fewer than ten. This sequence joins TRBV5-1 and TRBJ2-3, with 9 bases aligning to TRBD1. The CDR3 is 14 amino acids. The V gene's germline CDR1 is SGHRS and CDR2 YFSETQ. The J segment lost 9 bases and the V segment lost 4 bases, leaving 9 bases of the junction unmatched. This CDR3 reads CASSTGQGRLTQYF. CDR3 coding DNA: TGCGCCAGCAGCACCGGACAGGGGCGCCTGACGCAGTATTTT.

For the CDR3, the DNA is TGCAGTGCTAGAGTTAGTAGTGAGACCCAGTACTTC. Its translation is CSARVSSETQYF. The V and J genes are TRBV20-1 and TRBJ2-5; the D is unclear. CDR1 DFQATT and CDR2 SNEGSKA come from the germline V gene (reference sequence). CDR3 size: 12 residues. The V end lost 1 base, the J end lost 5 bases, and 8 bases lay between the germline ends.

This clonotype was counted at least ten times. The V call is TRBV12-3 or TRBV12-4, the J call TRBJ2-2, with D maybe TRBD1 (6 bases). The ends were cut back, 6 bases at V and 0 bases at J, with 11 bases in the middle. This CDR3 spans 15 amino acids. The CDR3 protein is CASSSGTPNTGELFF. As DNA, the CDR3 is TGTGCCAGCAGCTCCGGGACACCGAACACCGGGGAGCTGTTTTTT.

V gene TRBV7-2 combines with J gene TRBJ1-1, with 7 nucleotides matching TRBD1. CDR1 and CDR2 (germline): SGHTA, FQGNSA. The CDR3 has 15 amino acids. V trimming: 6 bases; J trimming: 0 bases; junction bases outside the gene matches: 7. The CDR3 DNA is TGTGCCAGCAGGCGTTCGACAGGGCTGAACACTGAAGCTTTCTTT. It codes for CASRRSTGLNTEAFF.

In its sample, this clonotype was seen many times. V is TRBV7-2 and J is TRBJ2-7, with D possibly TRBD2 on 5 matching bases. The CDR3 length is 17 residues. The germline V gene encodes CDR1 SGHTA and CDR2 FQGNSA. Trimming stripped 4 bases from V and 7 bases from J, with 26 bases between. CDR3 bases: TGTGCCAGCAGCTCGCCCCATCAGATGGACTCCGCCCATGAGCAGTACTTC. It codes for CASSSPHQMDSAHEQYF.

The genes are TRBV29-1 and TRBJ1-2; D ambiguous. The germline V gene has CDR1 SQVTM and CDR2 ANQGSEA. Trimming took 3 bases from V and 8 from J, leaving 13 bases between them. The CDR3 sequence is 12 residues long. CDR3: CSVDAGRSGYTF. As DNA, the CDR3 is TGCAGCGTTGATGCCGGAAGGAGCGGCTACACCTTC.

The table lists this clonotype with many counts. For the CDR3, the DNA is TGTGCCAGCAGTCTCCCTGGTCCGGGCACCGGGGAGCTGTTTTTT. It codes for CASSLPGPGTGELFF. The chain combines TRBV12-3 or TRBV12-4 with TRBJ2-2, with unresolved D. The CDR3 is 15 residues long. V was shortened by 5 bases and J by 4 bases, with 14 bases between the two germline ends.

This clonotype was detected many times. The chain is built from TRBV20-1 and TRBJ2-3; maybe TRBD2 (5 bases). Trimming pared 0 bases from V and 5 bases from J, leaving 9 bases between. Per the germline V gene, CDR1 is DFQATT and CDR2 is SNEGSKA (reference sequence). The CDR3 covers 13 residues. In DNA, the CDR3 is TGCAGTGCTAGAGAAAGGGCGGGAGATACGCAGTATTTT. This codes for CSARERAGDTQYF.